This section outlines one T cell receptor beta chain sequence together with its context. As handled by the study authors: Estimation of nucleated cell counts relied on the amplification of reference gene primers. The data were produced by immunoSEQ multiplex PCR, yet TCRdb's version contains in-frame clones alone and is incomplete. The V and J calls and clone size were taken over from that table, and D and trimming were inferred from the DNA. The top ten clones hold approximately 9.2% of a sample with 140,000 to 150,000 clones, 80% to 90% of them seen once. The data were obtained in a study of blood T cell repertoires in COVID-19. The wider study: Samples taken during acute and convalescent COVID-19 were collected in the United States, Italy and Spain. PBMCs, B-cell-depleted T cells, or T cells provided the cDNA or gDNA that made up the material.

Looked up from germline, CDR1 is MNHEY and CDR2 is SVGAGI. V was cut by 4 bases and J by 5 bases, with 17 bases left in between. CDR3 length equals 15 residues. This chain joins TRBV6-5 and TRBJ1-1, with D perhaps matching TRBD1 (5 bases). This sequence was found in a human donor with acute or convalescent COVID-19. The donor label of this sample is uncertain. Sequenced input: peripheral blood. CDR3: CASSSPRRGKTEAFF. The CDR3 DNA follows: TGTGCCAGCAGTTCTCCAAGGAGGGGAAAAACTGAAGCTTTCTTT.